The TCR beta chain under discussion was sequenced for a study of blood T cell repertoires in COVID-19. Study information: There were acute and convalescent COVID-19 samples, and they came from the United States, Italy and Spain.

The trim removed 8 bases at V and 4 bases at J, leaving 13 bases unmatched. The CDR3 has 15 amino acids. CDR1 and CDR2 from the germline V gene are LNHNV and YYDKDF (reference sequence). In the original processing: It was from reference gene primer amplification that nucleated cell counts were estimated. Produced via immunoSEQ multiplex PCR; TCRdb's table is partial and in-frame only. The V and J calls and clone size were taken over from that table, and D and trimming were inferred from the DNA. The sample carries some 42,000 clones, 85% recorded once. The sequence came from a man aged 50 to 60 with active COVID-19. The V and J genes are TRBV15 and TRBJ2-5; 7 bases are a match to TRBD2. Source material: peripheral blood. CDR3 sequence: CATEPGGYGRETQYF. The CDR3 nucleotides are TGTGCCACCGAGCCGGGGGGTTACGGGCGAGAGACCCAGTACTTC.